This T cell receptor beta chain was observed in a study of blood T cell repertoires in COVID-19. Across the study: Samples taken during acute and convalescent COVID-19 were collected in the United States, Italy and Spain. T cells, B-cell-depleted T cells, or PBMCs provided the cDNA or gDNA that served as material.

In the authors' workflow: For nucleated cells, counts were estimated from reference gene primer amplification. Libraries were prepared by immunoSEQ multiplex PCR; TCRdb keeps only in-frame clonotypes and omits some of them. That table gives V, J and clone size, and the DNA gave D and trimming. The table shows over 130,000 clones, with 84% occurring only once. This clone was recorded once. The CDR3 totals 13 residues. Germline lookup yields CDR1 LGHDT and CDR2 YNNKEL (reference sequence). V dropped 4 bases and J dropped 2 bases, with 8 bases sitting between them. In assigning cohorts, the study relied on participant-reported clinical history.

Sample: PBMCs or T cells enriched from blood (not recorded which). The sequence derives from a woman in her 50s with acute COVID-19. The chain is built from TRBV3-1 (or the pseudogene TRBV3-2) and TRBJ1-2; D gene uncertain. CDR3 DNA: TGTGCCAGCAGCCCCCGGGAGAACTATGGCTACACCTTC. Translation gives CASSPRENYGYTF.